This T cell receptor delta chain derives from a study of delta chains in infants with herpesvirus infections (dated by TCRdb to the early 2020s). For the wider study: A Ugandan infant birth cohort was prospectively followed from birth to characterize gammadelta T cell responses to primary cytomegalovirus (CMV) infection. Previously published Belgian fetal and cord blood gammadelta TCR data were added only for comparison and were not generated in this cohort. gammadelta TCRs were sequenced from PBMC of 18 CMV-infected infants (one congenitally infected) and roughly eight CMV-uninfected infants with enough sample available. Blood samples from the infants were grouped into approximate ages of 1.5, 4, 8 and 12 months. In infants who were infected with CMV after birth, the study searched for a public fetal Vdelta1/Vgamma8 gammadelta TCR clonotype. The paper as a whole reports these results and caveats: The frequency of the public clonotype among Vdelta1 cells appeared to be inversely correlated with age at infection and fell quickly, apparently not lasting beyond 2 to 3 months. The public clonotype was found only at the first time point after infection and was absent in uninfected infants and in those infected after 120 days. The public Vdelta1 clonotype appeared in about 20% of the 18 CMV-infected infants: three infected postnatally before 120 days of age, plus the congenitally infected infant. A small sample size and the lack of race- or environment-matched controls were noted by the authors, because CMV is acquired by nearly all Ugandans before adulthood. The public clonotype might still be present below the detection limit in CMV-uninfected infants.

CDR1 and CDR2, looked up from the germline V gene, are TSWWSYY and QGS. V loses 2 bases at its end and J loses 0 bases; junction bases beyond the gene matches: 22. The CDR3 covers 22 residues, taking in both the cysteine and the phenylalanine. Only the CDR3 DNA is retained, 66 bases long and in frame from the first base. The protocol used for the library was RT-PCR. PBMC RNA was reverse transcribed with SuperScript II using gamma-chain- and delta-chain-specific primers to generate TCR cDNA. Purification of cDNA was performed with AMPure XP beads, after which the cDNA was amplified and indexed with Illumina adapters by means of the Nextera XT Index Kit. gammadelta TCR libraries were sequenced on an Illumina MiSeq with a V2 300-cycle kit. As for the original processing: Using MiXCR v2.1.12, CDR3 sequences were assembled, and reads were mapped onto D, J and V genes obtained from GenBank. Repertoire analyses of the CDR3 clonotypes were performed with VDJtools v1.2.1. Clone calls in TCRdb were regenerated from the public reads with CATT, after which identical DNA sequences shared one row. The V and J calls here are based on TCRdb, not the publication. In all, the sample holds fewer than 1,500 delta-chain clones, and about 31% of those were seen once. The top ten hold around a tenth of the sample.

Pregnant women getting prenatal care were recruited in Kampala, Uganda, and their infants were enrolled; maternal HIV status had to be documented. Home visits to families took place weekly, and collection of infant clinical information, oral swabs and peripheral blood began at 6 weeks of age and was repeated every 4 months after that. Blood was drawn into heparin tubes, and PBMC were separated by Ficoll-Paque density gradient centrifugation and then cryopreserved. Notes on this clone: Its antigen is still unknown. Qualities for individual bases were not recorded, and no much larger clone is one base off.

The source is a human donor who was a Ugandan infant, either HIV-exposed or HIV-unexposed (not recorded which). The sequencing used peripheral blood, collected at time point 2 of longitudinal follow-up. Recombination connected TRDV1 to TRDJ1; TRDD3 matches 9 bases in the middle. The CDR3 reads CALGEGAFQWVLGDPYTDKLIF. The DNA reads TGTGCTCTTGGGGAAGGGGCTTTCCAGTGGGTACTGGGGGACCCGTACACCGATAAACTCATCTTT.